Below are 17 T cell receptor beta chains sequenced from a single sample in a study of identical twins. A single record per CDR3 protein comes from TCRdb applying MiXCR to the 5' RACE reads. Of around 490,000 distinct CDR3 sequences in the sample, around 15% were seen once. These data were also reused for a study on yellow fever vaccine responses in identical twins.

Material: CD4+ T cells sorted from blood. The receptors were sampled from a young woman in good health.

This chain connects TRBV2 to TRBJ2-5, with 13 nucleotides matching TRBD2. The germline V gene encodes CDR1 SNHLY and CDR2 FYNNEI. The J segment lost 4 bases and the V segment lost 5 bases, leaving 4 bases of the junction unmatched. The CDR3 consists of 15 residues. In nucleotides, the CDR3 is TGTGCCAGCAGTAAACTAGCGGGAGGGCCAGAGACCCAGTACTTC. Its protein product is CASSKLAGGPETQYF.

This clonotype was seen a few times. The chain joins TRBV3-1 to TRBJ2-7; possibly TRBD2 for D (5 bases). In germline, CDR1 is LGHDT, CDR2 YNNKEL (reference sequence). V was cut by 4 bases and J by 0 bases, with 13 bases left in between. This CDR3 region has 15 residues. CDR3 in amino acids: CASSLTGKSSYEQYF. CDR3 coding DNA: TGTGCCAGCAGCCTCACGGGGAAAAGCTCCTACGAGCAGTACTTC.

The chain links TRBV3-1 to TRBJ1-1, with D hard to call. Per germline, CDR1 LGHDT and CDR2 YNNKEL (reference sequence). The CDR3 covers 16 residues. The V end was cut by 2 bases, the J end by 0 bases, with 13 bases between. CDR3 protein: CASSQSSGSMNTEAFF. CDR3 DNA: TGTGCCAGCAGCCAATCATCGGGAAGCATGAACACTGAAGCTTTCTTT.

This clonotype was detected only a few times. This chain joins TRBV24-1 and TRBJ2-5; no definite D call. Between the trimmed V and J ends, which lost 3 bases and 1 base, there was a span of 11 bases. The CDR3 contains 15 residues. CDR1 is KGHDR and CDR2 is SFDVKD in the germline V gene. As DNA, the CDR3 is TGTGCCACCAGTGATAATAGTTCACCCCAAGAGACCCAGTACTTC. Translated: CATSDNSSPQETQYF.

This clonotype was counted only a few times. This sequence joins TRBV5-1 and TRBJ1-1; 9 bases match TRBD1. With 4 bases clipped from V and 0 bases from J, the junction kept 4 bases outside the gene matches. The germline V gene encodes CDR1 SGHRS and CDR2 YFSETQ. The CDR3 contains 15 residues. This CDR3 is CASSEQGAMNTEAFF. The DNA of the CDR3 is TGCGCCAGCAGCGAACAGGGGGCCATGAACACTGAAGCTTTCTTT.

The chain carries TRBV13 and TRBJ2-7; D call uncertain. The CDR3 is made up of 11 amino acids. The V gene's germline CDR1 is PRHDT and CDR2 FYEKMQ (reference sequence). Trimming removed 6 bases from V and 3 bases from J, with 6 bases in between. DNA of the CDR3: TGTGCCAGCAGAATCCACTACGAGCAGTACGTC. Translation: CASRIHYEQYV.

The chain couples TRBV3-1 to TRBJ2-2; 7 bases align to TRBD1. V was pared by 10 bases and J by 4 bases, with 12 bases of the junction left unmatched. The germline V gene has CDR1 LGHDT and CDR2 YNNKEL (reference sequence). This CDR3 has 15 residues. The CDR3 sequence is CATRDSPGGTGELFF. CDR3 DNA: TGTGCCACCCGGGACAGTCCAGGTGGCACCGGGGAGCTGTTTTTT.

This chain uses TRBV20-1 with TRBJ2-1, with 9 bases fitting TRBD1. Germline V gene sequence: CDR1 DFQATT, CDR2 SNEGSKA (reference sequence). The CDR3 is 13 residues long. V lost 8 bases to trimming and J lost 9 bases; unmatched junction nucleotides: 11. CDR3 residues: CSSSGQGVSEQFF. In DNA, the CDR3 is TGCAGTTCCTCGGGACAGGGTGTTAGTGAGCAGTTCTTC.

This clonotype was seen a few times. This chain links TRBV24-1 with TRBJ2-5; TRBD2 matches 7 bases. The CDR3 sequence is 17 residues long. In germline, CDR1 is KGHDR, CDR2 SFDVKD. V shed 0 bases and J 2 bases; nucleotides not matched to a gene: 8. The CDR3 is CATSDLGLADRQETQYF. The CDR3 bases are TGTGCCACCAGTGATTTGGGGCTAGCGGACCGGCAAGAGACCCAGTACTTC.

The chain couples TRBV20-1 to TRBJ2-4; D possibly matches TRBD1 or TRBD2 (5 bases each). The CDR3 loop spans 15 amino acids. CDR1 is DFQATT and CDR2 is SNEGSKA in the germline V gene (reference sequence). The CDR3 sequence: CSAGQGSSWSDIQYF. The DNA for the CDR3 is TGCAGCGCGGGCCAGGGTTCGTCCTGGAGTGACATTCAGTACTTC.

This clonotype turned up a few times. The chain recombines TRBV20-1 with TRBJ1-1; no definite D call. The V gene lost 3 bases and the J gene lost 4 bases, with 12 bases spanning the gap. The CDR3 consists of 13 residues. Germline CDR1 DFQATT, CDR2 SNEGSKA (reference sequence). CDR3 DNA: TGCAGTGCTAGGCAGGTCAGGAGCACTGAAGCTTTCTTT. Its translation: CSARQVRSTEAFF.

This clonotype was observed a handful of times. V gene TRBV5-6 combines with J gene TRBJ2-7; D remains ambiguous. The ends were cut back, 2 bases at V and 1 base at J, with 25 bases in the middle. Germline V CDR1 and CDR2: SGHDT, YYEEEE. This CDR3 has 19 amino acids. As DNA, the CDR3 is TGTGCCAGCAGCTTACCGATCCCCGAGGAGTACAGCATATCCTACGAGCAGTACGTC. This codes for CASSLPIPEEYSISYEQYV.

V usage is TRBV12-3 or TRBV12-4 and J usage is TRBJ2-5; the D call may be TRBD1 or TRBD2 (5 bases each). The CDR3 totals 14 residues. The germline V and J ends were trimmed by 7 bases and 1 base, with 13 bases remaining between them. CDR3 residues: CASIRTGTQETQYF. DNA of the CDR3: TGTGCCAGCATCAGAACGGGGACCCAAGAGACCCAGTACTTC.

The chain recombines TRBV5-1 with TRBJ2-5; possibly TRBD1 for D (6 bases). CDR3 length: 15 residues. The ends were cut back, 6 bases at V and 2 bases at J, with 17 bases in the middle. Germline V lookup: CDR1 SGHRS, CDR2 YFSETQ. The CDR3 reads CASKVIGQRQETQYF. CDR3 bases: TGCGCCAGCAAAGTAATCGGACAGCGACAAGAGACCCAGTACTTC.

On this clonotype: One end of the junction fails to match germline, which may point to a read error. The CDR3 is CTSASSLGQGLNTEAFF. CDR3 coding DNA: TGTACCAGCGCCAGCAGCTTGGGACAGGGGTTGAACACTGAAGCTTTCTTT. The chain uses TRBV5-1 and TRBJ1-1; 10 nucleotides line up with TRBD1. The CDR3 spans 17 residues. CDR1 is SGHRS and CDR2 is YFSETQ in the germline V gene.

The rearrangement links TRBV28 to TRBJ2-7; 9 positions agree with TRBD1. V lost 4 bases to trimming and J lost 6 bases; unmatched junction nucleotides: 10. This CDR3 is built from 15 residues. Germline CDR1 is MDHEN and CDR2 is SYDVKM. The CDR3 DNA reads TGTGCCAGCAGTTCATCCGGGACAGGGTTCGGCGAGCAGTACTTC. Amino acid sequence: CASSSSGTGFGEQYF. Together with reference TRBV28 and TRBJ2-7, the CDR3 gives the full variable domain: DVKVTQSSRYLVKRTGEKVFLECVQDMDHENMFWYRQDPGLGLRLIYFSYDVKMKEKGDIPEGYSVSREKKERFSLILESASTNQTSMYLCASSSSGTGFGEQYFGPGTRLTVT.

This clonotype was detected many times. CDR3 DNA: TGTGCCAGCAGCCTAGCGGGCTTACAAGAGACCCAGTACTTC. Protein sequence: CASSLAGLQETQYF. This chain connects TRBV28 to TRBJ2-5; TRBD2 matches 8 bases. The germline gives CDR1 MDHEN, CDR2 SYDVKM. The CDR3 is 14 amino acids. V lost 6 bases, J lost 2 bases, and 5 bases stayed unmatched.